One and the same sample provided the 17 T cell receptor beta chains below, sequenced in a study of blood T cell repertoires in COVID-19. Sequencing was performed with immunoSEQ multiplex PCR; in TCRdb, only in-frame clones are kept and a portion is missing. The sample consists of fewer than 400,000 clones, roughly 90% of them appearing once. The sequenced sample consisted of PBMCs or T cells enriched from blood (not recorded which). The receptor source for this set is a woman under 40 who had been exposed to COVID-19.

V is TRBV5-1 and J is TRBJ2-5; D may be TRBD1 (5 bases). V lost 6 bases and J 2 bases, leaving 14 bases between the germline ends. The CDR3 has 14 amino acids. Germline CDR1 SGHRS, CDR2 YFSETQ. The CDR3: CASKVRQIQETQYF. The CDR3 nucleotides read TGCGCCAGCAAGGTCCGACAGATACAAGAGACCCAGTACTTC.

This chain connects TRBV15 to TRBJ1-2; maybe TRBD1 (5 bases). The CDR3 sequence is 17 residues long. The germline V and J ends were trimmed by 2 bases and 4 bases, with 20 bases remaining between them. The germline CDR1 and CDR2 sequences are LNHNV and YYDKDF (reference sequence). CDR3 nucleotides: TGTGCCACCAGCAGACCCGAACAGGAGCCGGGAGGCTATGGCTACACCTTC. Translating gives CATSRPEQEPGGYGYTF.

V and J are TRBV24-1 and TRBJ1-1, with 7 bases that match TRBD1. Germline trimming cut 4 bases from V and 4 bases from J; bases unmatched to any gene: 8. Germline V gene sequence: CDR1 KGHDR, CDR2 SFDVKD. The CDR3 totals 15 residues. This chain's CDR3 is CATSDTSQGTTEAFF. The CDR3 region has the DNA TGTGCCACCAGTGACACTTCACAGGGGACCACTGAAGCTTTCTTT.

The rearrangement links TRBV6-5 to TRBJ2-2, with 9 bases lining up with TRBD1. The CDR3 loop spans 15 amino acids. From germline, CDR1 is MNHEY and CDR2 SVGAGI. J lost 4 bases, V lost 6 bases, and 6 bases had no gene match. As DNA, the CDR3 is TGTGCCAGCAGGTGGACAGGGGTGCGCACCGGGGAGCTGTTTTTT. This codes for CASRWTGVRTGELFF.

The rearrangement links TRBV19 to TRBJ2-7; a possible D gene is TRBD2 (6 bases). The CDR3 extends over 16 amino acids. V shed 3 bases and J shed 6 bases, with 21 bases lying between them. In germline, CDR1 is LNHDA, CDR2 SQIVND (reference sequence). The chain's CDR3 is CASSIGWAGRVGEQYF. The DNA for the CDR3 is TGTGCCAGTAGTATCGGTTGGGCGGGGCGGGTCGGCGAGCAGTACTTC.

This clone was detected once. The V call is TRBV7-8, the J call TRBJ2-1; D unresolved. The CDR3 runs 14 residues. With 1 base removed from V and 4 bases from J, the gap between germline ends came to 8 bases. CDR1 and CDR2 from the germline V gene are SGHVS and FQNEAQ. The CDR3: CASSLDIYYNEQFF. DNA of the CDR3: TGTGCCAGCAGCTTAGATATCTATTACAATGAGCAGTTCTTC. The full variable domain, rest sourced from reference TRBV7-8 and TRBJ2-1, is GAGVSQSPRYKVAKRGQDVALRCDPISGHVSLFWYQQALGQGPEFLTYFQNEAQLDKSGLPSDRFFAERPEGSVSTLKIQRTQQEDSAVYLCASSLDIYYNEQFFGPGTRLTVL.

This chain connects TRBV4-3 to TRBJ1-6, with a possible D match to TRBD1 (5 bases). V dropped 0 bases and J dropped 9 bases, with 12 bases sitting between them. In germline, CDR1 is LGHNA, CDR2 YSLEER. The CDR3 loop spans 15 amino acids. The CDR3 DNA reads TGCGCCAGCAGCCAAGAAGCCCTGGGGGGTTCACCCCTCCACTTT. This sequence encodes CASSQEALGGSPLHF.

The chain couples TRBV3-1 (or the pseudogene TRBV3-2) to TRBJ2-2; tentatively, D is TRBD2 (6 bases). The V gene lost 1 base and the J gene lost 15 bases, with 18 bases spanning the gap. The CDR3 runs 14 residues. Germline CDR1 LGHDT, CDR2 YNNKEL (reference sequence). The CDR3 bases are TGTGCCAGCAGCCAAGTGGCTAGCGCCTCGTTAGTGTTTTTT. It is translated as CASSQVASASLVFF.

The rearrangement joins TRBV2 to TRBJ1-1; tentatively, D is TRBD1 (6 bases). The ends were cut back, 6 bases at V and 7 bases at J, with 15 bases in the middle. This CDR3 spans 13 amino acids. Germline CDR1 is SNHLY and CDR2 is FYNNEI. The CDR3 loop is CASSVLPDSEAFF. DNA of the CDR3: TGTGCCAGCAGCGTTCTTCCGGACAGTGAAGCTTTCTTT.

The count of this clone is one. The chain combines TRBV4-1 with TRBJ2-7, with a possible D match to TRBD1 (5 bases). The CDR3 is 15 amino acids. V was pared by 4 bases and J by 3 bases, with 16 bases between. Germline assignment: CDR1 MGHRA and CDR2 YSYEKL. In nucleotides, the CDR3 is TGCGCCAGCAGCCGGGGCCCTCTAAAAGGCTACGAGCAGTACTTC. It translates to CASSRGPLKGYEQYF.

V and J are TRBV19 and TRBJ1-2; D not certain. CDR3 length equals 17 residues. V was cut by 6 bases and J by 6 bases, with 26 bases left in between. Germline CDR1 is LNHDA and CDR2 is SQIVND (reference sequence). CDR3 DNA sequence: TGTGCCAGTAGCGTAACCCCAACAAGACCGGGAAAAGATGGCTACACCTTC. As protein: CASSVTPTRPGKDGYTF.

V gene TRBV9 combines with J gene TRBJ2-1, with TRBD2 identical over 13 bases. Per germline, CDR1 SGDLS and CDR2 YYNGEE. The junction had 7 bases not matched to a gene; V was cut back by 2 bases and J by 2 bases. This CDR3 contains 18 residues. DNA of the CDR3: TGTGCCAGCAGCGTTTTGCCCGGGACTAGCGGGGCCTACAATGAGCAGTTCTTC. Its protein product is CASSVLPGTSGAYNEQFF.

The CDR3 DNA reads TGTGCCAGCAGCGAGGACTATCCAGGGGGCGGAGATACGCAGTATTTT. Protein: CASSEDYPGGGDTQYF. The chain links TRBV9 to TRBJ2-3, with 8 bases matching TRBD1. From germline, CDR1 is SGDLS and CDR2 YYNGEE. Trimming cost V 3 bases and J 5 bases; bases outside gene matches: 11. The CDR3 is 16 amino acids.

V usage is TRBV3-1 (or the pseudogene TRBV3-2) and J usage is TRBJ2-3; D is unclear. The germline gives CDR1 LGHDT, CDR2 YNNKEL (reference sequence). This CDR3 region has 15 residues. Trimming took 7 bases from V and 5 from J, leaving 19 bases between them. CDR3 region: CASTPRSRLGDTQYF. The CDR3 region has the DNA TGTGCCAGCACCCCGAGGAGCCGGTTGGGAGATACGCAGTATTTT.

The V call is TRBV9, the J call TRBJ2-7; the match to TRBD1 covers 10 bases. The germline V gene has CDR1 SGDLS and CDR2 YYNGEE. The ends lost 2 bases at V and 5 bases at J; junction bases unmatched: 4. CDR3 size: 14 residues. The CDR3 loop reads CASSVWDRGHEQYF. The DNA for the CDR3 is TGTGCCAGCAGCGTTTGGGACAGGGGTCACGAGCAGTACTTC.

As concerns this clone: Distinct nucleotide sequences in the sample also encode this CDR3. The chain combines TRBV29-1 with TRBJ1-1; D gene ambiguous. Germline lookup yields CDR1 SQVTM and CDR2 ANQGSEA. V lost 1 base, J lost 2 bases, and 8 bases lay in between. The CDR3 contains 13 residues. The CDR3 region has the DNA TGCAGCGTTGAAGGCCAGACAAACACTGAAGCTTTCTTT. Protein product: CSVEGQTNTEAFF.

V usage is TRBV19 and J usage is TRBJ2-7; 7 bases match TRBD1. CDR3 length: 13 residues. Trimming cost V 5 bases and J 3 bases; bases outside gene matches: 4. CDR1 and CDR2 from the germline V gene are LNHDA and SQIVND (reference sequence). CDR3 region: CASSPTGYYEQYF. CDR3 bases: TGTGCCAGTAGTCCGACAGGGTACTACGAGCAGTACTTC. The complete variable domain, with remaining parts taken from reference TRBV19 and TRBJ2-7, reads DGGITQSPKYLFRKEGQNVTLSCEQNLNHDAMYWYRQDPGQGLRLIYYSQIVNDFQKGDIAEGYSVSREKKESFPLTVTSAQKNPTAFYLCASSPTGYYEQYFGPGTRLTVT.